The 3 T cell receptor beta chains reported below all come from one sample, sequenced in a study of vaccination and CD4 T cells after COVID-19. Oncomine TCR Beta short-read sequencing was applied to DNA from cultured CD4+ T cells. TCRdb re-analysed the PCR reads in MiXCR, keeping a single row per CDR3 protein. The sample has about 24,000 distinct CDR3 sequences, 55% to 70% seen once; the top ten hold 10% to 15%. Treatment described: roughly ten-day PBMC culture with coronavirus spike peptide pools or control peptides (ViraFEST assay). Their specific antigens are unknown. The sequencing used CD4+ T cells from blood, cultured in vitro, collected after SARS-CoV-2 vaccination. All receptors come from a human donor who received a COVID-19 vaccine.

The chain's CDR3 is CAISAAGESTGELFF. The CDR3 DNA is TGTGCCATCAGTGCAGCGGGGGAGAGCACCGGGGAGCTGTTTTTT. The rearrangement joins TRBV10-3 to TRBJ2-2; 8 positions match TRBD2. Germline V lookup: CDR1 ENHRY, CDR2 SYGVKD. This CDR3 comprises 15 residues. V gave up 4 bases and J gave up 4 bases; unmatched junction bases: 5.

The chain uses TRBV7-6 and TRBJ2-3, with 10 bases identical to TRBD2. Germline CDR1 reads SGHVS; CDR2 reads FNYEAQ. Trimming cost V 6 bases and J 2 bases; bases outside gene matches: 8. The CDR3 length is 16 residues. CDR3 sequence: CASRPTGTSDTDTQYF. CDR3 DNA sequence: TGTGCCAGCAGACCAACCGGGACTAGCGACACAGATACGCAGTATTTT.

This clonotype appeared once. This rearrangement joins TRBV11-3 to TRBJ2-7, with 10 bases matching TRBD2. CDR1 and CDR2 from the germline V gene are SGHNT and YENEEA. With 1 base clipped from V and 4 bases from J, the junction kept 7 bases outside the gene matches. The CDR3 consists of 16 residues. CDR3 sequence: CASSLVLAGAGYEQYF. CDR3 sequence (DNA): TGTGCCAGCAGCTTAGTGCTAGCGGGGGCCGGGTACGAGCAGTACTTC.